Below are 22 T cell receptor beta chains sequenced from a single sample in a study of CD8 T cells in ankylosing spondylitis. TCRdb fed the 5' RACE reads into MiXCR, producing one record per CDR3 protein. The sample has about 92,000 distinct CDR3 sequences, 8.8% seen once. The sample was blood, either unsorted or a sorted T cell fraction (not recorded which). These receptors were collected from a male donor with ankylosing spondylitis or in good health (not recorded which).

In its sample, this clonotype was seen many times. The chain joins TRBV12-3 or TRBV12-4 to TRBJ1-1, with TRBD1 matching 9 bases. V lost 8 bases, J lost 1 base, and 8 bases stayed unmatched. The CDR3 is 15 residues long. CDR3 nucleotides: TGTGCCAGCGATACCGGGACAGGGCCGAACACTGAAGCTTTCTTT. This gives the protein CASDTGTGPNTEAFF.

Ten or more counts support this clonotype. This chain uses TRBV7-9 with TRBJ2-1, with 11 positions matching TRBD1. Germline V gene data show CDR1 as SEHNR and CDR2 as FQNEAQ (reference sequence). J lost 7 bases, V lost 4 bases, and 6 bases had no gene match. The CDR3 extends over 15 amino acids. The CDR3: CASSSPGTGGNEQFF. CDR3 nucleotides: TGTGCCAGCAGCTCACCCGGGACAGGGGGAAATGAGCAGTTCTTC.

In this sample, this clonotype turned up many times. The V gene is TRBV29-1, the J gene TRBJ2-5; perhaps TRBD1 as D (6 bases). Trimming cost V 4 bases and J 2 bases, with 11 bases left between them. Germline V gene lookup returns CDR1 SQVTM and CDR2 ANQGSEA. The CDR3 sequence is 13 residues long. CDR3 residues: CSVAGTRQETQYF. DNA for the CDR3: TGCAGCGTTGCCGGGACACGTCAAGAGACCCAGTACTTC.

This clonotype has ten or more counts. Here the CDR3 DNA reads TGTGCCAGCAGCCTCGACCGGACTAGCGGGGAGCTGTTTTTT. Its protein product is CASSLDRTSGELFF. J is TRBJ2-2 and V is TRBV2, with 7 bases identical to TRBD2. CDR1 SNHLY and CDR2 FYNNEI come from the germline V gene. Trimming cost V 6 bases and J 7 bases; bases outside gene matches: 8. The CDR3 is 14 amino acids.

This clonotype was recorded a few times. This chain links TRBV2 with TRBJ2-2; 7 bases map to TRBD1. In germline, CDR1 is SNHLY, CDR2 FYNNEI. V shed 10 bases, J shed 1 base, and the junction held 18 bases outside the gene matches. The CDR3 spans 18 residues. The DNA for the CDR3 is TGTGCCATCTGTTTAGGGCAATTGGGGACAGAGAACACCGGGGAGCTGTTTTTT. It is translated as CAICLGQLGTENTGELFF.

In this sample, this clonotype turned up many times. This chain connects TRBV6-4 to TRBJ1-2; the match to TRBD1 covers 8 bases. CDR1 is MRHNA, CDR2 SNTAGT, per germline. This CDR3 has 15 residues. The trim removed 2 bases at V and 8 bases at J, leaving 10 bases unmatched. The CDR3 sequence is CASSDAGGSTSGYTF. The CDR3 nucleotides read TGTGCCAGCAGTGACGCAGGGGGCTCAACGTCCGGCTACACCTTC.

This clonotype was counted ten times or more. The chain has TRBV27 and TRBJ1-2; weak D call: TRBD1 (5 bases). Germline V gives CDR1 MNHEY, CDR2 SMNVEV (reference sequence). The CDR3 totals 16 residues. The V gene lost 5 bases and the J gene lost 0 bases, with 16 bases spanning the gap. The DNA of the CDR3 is TGTGCCAGCAGTCTATTCCCATACAGGTCTAACTATGGCTACACCTTC. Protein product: CASSLFPYRSNYGYTF.

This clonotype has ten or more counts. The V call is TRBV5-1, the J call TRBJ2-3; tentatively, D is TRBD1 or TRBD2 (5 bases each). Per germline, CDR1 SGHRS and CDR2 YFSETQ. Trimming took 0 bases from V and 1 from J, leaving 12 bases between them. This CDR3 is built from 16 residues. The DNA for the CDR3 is TGCGCCAGCAGCTTGGTCGGGGACCCTCGCACAGATACGCAGTATTTT. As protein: CASSLVGDPRTDTQYF.

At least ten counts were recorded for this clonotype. The chain's CDR3 is CASSPPSGETQYF. The CDR3, as DNA: TGTGCCAGCTCACCACCGTCGGGGGAGACCCAGTACTTC. This chain connects TRBV18 to TRBJ2-5; D is possibly TRBD2 (5 bases). CDR3 length equals 13 residues. The germline V gene encodes CDR1 KGHSH and CDR2 LQKENI. Trimming removed 0 bases at V and 5 bases at J, with 7 bases between.

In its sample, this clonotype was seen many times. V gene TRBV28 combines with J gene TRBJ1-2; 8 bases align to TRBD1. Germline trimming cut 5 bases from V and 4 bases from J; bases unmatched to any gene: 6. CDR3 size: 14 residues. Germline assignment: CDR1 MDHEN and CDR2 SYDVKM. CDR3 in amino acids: CASSNRGNSYGYTF. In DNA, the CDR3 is TGTGCCAGCAGTAACAGGGGGAATTCCTATGGCTACACCTTC.

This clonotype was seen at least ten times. CDR3 loop: CASSSGDVLGSNQPQHF. CDR3 nucleotides: TGTGCCAGCAGTTCGGGGGACGTTTTGGGGAGCAATCAGCCCCAGCATTTT. This rearrangement joins TRBV28 to TRBJ1-5; D may be TRBD1 (5 bases). V gave up 4 bases and J gave up 1 base, with 17 bases separating them. CDR3 length equals 17 residues. CDR1 and CDR2 (germline): MDHEN, SYDVKM.

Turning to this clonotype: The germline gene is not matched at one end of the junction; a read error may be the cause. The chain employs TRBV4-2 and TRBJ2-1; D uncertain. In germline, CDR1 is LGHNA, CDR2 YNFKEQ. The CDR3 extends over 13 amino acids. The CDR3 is CDSSQARYNEQFF. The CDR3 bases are TGTGACAGCAGCCAAGCTAGATACAATGAGCAGTTCTTC.

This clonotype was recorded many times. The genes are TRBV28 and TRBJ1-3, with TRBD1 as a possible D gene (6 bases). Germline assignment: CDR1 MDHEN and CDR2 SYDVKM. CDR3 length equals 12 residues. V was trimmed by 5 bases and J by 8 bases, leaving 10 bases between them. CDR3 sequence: CASSRQVYTIYF. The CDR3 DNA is TGTGCCAGCAGTCGACAGGTTTACACCATATATTTT.

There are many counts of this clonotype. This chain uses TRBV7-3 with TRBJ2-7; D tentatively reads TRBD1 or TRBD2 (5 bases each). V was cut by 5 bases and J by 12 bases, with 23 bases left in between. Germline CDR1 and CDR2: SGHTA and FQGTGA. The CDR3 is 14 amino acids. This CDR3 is CASSPTGTHFRRYF. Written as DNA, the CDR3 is TGTGCCAGCAGCCCGACCGGGACCCACTTCCGGCGGTACTTC.

The CDR3: CASSVQSWGSGANVLTF. The CDR3 coding sequence is TGTGCCAGCAGCGTGCAGAGCTGGGGCTCTGGGGCCAACGTCCTGACTTTC. The chain has TRBV9 and TRBJ2-6; D gene uncertain. The CDR3 extends over 17 amino acids. V lost 2 bases, J lost 0 bases, and 12 bases lay in between. The germline V gene encodes CDR1 SGDLS and CDR2 YYNGEE.

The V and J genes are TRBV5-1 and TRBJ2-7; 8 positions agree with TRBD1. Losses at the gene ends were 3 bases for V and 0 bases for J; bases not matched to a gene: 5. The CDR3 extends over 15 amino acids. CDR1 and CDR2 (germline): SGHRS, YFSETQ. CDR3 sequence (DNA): TGCGCCAGCAGCTCCCCCGGGACAGGCTCCTACGAGCAGTACTTC. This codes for CASSSPGTGSYEQYF.

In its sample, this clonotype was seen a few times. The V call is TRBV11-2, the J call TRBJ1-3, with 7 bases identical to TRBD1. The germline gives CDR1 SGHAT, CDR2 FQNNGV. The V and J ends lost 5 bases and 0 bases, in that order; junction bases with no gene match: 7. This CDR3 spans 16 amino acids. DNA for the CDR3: TGTGCCAGCAGCGGAGACAGGGTCCCCTCTGGAAACACCATATATTTT. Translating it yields CASSGDRVPSGNTIYF.

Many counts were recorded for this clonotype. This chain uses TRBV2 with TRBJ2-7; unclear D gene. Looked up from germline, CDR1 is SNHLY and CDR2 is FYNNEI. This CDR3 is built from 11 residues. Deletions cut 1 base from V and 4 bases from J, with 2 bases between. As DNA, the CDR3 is TGTGCCAGCAGTGAAGTGTACGAGCAGTACTTC. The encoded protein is CASSEVYEQYF.

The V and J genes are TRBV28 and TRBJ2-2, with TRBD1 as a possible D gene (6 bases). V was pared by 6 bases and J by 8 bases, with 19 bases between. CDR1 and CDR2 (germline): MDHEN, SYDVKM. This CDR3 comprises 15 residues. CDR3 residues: CASRRDTGLTGELFF. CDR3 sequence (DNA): TGTGCCAGCAGACGGGACACCGGATTAACTGGGGAGCTGTTTTTT.

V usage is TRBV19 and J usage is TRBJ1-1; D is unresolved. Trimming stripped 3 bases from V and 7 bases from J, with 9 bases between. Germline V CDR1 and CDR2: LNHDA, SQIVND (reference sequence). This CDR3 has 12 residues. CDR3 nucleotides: TGTGCCAGTAGTATGGACGCGGTTGAAGCTTTCTTT. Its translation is CASSMDAVEAFF. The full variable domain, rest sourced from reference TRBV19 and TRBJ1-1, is DGGITQSPKYLFRKEGQNVTLSCEQNLNHDAMYWYRQDPGQGLRLIYYSQIVNDFQKGDIAEGYSVSREKKESFPLTVTSAQKNPTAFYLCASSMDAVEAFFGQGTRLTVV.

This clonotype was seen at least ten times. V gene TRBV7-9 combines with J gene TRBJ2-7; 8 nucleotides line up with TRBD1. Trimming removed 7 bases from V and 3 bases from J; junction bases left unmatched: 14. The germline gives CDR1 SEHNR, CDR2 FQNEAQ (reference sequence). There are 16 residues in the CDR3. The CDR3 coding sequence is TGTGCCAGCACCTCCCGGGGGACAGGAGAGAACTACGAGCAGTACTTC. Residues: CASTSRGTGENYEQYF.

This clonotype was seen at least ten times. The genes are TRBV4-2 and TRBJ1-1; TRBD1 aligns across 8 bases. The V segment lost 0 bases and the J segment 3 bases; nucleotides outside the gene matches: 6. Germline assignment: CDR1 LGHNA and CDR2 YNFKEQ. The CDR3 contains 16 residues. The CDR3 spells CASSQERGRGHTEAFF. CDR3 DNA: TGTGCCAGCAGCCAAGAGCGCGGCAGGGGGCACACTGAAGCTTTCTTT.